This T cell receptor (beta chain) was found in a study of HIV-infected patients and healthy controls. General study results and limits: CMV-associated CDR3s mostly grew nonsignificantly during therapy, while HIV-associated CDR3s declined significantly. Significant mean usage differences between HIV-infected patients and controls involved eight alpha and eight beta V genes. HIV-infected patients shared fewer CDR3 sequences between individuals than healthy controls.

Whole blood was used without fractionation, so all unsorted peripheral T cells were included. As controls, some 10 uninfected healthy donors gave samples, and several gave a couple of samples roughly 3 months apart. This clonotype ranks as medium-sized (0.01 to 0.1%). Its antigen is still unknown. Germline V gene data show CDR1 as MNHEY and CDR2 as SVGAGI. Trimming at V came to 9 bases and at J to 6 bases, leaving 8 bases not matched to a gene. The CDR3 spans 13 residues. Reverse transcription used around 500 ng RNA and constant-region primers for alpha and beta. Alpha and beta chain libraries were made separately by chain-specific third strand synthesis with multiplexing indices. TCRdb ran MiXCR on the 5' RACE reads and lists one entry per CDR3 protein. The table shows about 12,000 distinct CDR3 sequences, with 5.1% occurring only once.

This chain links TRBV6-5 with TRBJ1-1, with 9 bases that match TRBD1. The sequencing sample was made of blood. This receptor was obtained from an adult in good health. The CDR3 region has the DNA TGTGCCAGTCACAGGGGGCGCATGGCTGAAGCTTTCTTT. Protein product: CASHRGRMAEAFF.